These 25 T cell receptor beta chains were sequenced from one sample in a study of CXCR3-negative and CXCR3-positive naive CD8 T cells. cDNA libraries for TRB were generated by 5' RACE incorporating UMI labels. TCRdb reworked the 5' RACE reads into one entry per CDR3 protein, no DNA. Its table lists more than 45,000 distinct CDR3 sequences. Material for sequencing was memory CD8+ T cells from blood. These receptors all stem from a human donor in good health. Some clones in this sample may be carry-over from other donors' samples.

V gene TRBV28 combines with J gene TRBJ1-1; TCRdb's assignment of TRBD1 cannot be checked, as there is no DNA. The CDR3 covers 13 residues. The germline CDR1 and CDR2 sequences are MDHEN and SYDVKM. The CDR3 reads CASNISPGAEAFF.

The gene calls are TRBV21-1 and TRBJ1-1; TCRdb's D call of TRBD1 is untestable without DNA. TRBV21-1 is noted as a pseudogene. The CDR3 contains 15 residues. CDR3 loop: CASSITGDRNTEAFF.

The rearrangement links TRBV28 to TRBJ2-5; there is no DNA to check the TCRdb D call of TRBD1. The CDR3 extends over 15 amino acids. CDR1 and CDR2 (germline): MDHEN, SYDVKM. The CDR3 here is CASSSRDPPQETQYF.

CDR3 residues: CASSSREPGLIFYEQYF. The chain joins TRBV4-1 to TRBJ2-7; as DNA is missing, the TRBD2 call by TCRdb cannot be tested. Germline V CDR1 and CDR2: MGHRA, YSYEKL. There are 17 residues in the CDR3.

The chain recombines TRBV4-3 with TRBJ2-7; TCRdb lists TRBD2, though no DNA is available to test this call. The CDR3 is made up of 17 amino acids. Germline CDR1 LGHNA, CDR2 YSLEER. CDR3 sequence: CASSQDFGTSATYEQYF.

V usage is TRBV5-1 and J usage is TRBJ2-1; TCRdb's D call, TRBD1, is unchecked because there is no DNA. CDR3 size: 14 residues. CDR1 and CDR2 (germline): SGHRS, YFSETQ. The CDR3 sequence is CASSLSRGYNEQFF.

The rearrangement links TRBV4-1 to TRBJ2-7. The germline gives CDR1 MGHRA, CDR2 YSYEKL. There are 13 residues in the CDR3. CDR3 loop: CASSQVRFYEQYF.

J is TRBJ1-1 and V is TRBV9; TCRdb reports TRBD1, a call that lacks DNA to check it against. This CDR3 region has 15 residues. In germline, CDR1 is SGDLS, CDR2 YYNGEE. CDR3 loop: CASSVPETGDTEAFF.

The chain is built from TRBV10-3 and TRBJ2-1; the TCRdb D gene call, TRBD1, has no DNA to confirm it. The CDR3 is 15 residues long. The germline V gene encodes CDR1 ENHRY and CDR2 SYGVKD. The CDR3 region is CAISSAETGYNEQLF.

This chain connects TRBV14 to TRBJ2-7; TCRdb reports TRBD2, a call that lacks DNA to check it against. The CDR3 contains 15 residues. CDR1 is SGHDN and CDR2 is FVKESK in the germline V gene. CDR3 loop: CASRPQGQASYEQYF.

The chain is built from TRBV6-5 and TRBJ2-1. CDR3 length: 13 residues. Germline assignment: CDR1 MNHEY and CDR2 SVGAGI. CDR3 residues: CASSYAGYTEQFF.

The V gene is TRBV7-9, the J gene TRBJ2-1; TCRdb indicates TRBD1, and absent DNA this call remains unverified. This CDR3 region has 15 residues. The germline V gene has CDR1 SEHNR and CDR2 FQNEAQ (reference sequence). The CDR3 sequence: CASSFPQGAGNEQFF.

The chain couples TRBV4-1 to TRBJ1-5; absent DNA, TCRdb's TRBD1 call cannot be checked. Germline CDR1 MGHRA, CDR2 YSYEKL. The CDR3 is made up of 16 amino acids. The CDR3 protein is CASSQTGQISNQPQHF.

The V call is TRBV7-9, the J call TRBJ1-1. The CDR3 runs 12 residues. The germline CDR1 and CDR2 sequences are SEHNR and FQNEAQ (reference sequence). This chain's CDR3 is CASSLLATEAFF.

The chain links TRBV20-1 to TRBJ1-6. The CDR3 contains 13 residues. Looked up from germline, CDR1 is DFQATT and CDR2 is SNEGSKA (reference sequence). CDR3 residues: CSARDHGYSPLHF.

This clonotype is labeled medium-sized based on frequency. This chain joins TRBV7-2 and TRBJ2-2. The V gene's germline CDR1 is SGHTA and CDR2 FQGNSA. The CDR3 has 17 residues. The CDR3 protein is CASSLVRYTSNTGELFF.

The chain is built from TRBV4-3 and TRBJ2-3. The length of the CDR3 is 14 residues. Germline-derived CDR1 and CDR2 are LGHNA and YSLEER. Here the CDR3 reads CASSPGSSTDTQYF.

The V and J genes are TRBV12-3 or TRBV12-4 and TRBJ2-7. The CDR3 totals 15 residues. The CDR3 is CASSLDRWGSYEQYF.

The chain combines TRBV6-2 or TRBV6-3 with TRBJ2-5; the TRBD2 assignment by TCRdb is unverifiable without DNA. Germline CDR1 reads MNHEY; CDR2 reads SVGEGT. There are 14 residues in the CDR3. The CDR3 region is CASTSGGPQETQYF.

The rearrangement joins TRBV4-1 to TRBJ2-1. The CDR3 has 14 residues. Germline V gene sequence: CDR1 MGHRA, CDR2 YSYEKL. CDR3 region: CASSQAVAGMEQFF.

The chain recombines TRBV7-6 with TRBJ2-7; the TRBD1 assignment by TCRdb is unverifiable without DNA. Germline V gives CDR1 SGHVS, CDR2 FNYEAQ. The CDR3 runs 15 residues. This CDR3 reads CASSPQQAGWDEQYF. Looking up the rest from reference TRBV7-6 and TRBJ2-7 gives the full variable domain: GAGVSQSPRYKVTKRGQDVALRCDPISGHVSLYWYRQALGQGPEFLTYFNYEAQQDKSGLPNDRFSAERPEGSISTLTIQRTEQRDSAMYRCASSPQQAGWDEQYFGPGTRLTVT.

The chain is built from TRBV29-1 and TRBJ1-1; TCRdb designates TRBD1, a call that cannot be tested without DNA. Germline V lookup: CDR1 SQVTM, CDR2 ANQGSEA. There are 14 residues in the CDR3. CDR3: CSVFDREGNTEAFF. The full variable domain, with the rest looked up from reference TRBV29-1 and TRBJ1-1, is SAVISQKPSRDICQRGTSLTIQCQVDSQVTMMFWYRQQPGQSLTLIATANQGSEATYESGFVIDKFPISRPNLTFSTLTVSNMSPEDSSIYLCSVFDREGNTEAFFGQGTRLTVV.

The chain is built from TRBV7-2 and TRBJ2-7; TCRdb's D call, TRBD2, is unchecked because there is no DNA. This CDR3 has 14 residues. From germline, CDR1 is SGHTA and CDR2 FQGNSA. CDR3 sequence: CASSADQRDGEQYF.

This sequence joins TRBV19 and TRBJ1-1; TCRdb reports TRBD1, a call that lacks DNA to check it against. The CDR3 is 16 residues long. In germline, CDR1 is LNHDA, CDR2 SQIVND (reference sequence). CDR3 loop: CASSMDRESGNTEAFF.

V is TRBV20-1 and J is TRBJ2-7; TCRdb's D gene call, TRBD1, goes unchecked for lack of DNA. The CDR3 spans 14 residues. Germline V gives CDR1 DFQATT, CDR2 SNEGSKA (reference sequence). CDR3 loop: CSARHRDLRYEQYF.